This T cell receptor beta chain is from a study of T-cell memory formation after mild COVID-19. Broader study findings: Among clones contracting day 15 to 85, CD4/CD8 was balanced, whereas later expanders leaned CD4+. Contracting CD8+ clones were enriched in EMRA, CD4+ mainly in CM and EM. Certain responding clones were present in pre-infection memory, suggesting participation of cross-reactive memory.

V dropped 4 bases and J dropped 5; count of bases not matched to a gene: 5. The CDR3 contains 14 residues. CDR1 is SGHRS and CDR2 is YFSETQ in the germline V gene. cDNA libraries for TCR alpha and TCR beta, carrying sample barcodes and UMIs, came from 5'RACE with constant-segment primers. One entry per CDR3 protein, called by TCRdb with MiXCR from the 5' RACE reads. Of 350,000 or so distinct CDR3 sequences listed, less than 25% are singletons. Of note for this clonotype: What it recognizes is unknown.

This chain uses TRBV5-1 with TRBJ1-4; 7 positions match TRBD1. This TCR derives from a man younger than 35 who had mild COVID-19 (a few samples of this study predate the infection). Cell type and time point are not known. Sequenced input: PBMCs or a T cell subset sorted from them (not recorded which). CDR3 in amino acids: CASSGGQENEKLFF. DNA for the CDR3: TGCGCCAGCAGCGGTGGACAGGAGAATGAAAAACTGTTTTTT.